The text below deals with one T cell receptor beta chain. The antigen is unknown. J gave up 6 bases and V 4 bases, and 9 bases lay outside the gene matches. The CDR3 has 16 amino acids. Germline lookup yields CDR1 MNHNY and CDR2 SVGAGI (reference sequence). This sample was taken from a study of radiation and T cells in renal cell carcinoma. Study-level findings and limits: Top tumor clonotypes rose in blood 2 weeks post-radiation, then contracted.

The time point is: blood 4 weeks post-SBRT, at nephrectomy. Described treatment: 15 Gy SBRT to primary tumor, nephrectomy 4 weeks later. Radiation-treated patients gave blood at baseline, week 2 and week 4. Method: immunoSEQ multiplex PCR; TCRdb's copy keeps in-frame clones and lacks some. The table includes 50,000 to 70,000 clones, about three quarters detected once. This receptor was taken from a man between 60 and 75 years old with renal cell carcinoma. The chain combines TRBV6-6 with TRBJ2-1; 10 bases line up with TRBD2. The sample was blood, taken from a patient whose treatment included radiotherapy and nephrectomy. The CDR3, as DNA: TGTGCCAGCAGTTCCCTTCTAGCGGGAGACCCCAATGAGCAGTTCTTC. This codes for CASSSLLAGDPNEQFF.